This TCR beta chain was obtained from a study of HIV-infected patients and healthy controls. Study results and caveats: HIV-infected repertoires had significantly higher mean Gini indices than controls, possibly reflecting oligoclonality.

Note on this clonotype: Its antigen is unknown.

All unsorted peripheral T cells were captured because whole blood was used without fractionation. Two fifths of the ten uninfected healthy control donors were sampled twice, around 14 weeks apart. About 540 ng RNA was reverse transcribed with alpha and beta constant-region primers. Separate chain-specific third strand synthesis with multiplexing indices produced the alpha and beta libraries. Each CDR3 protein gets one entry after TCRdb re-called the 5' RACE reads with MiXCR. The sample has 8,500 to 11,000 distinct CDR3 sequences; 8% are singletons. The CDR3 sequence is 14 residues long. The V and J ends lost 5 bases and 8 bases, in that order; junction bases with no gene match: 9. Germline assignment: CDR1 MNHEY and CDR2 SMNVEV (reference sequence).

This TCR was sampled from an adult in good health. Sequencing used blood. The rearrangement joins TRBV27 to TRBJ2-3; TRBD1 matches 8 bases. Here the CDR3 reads CASSPRGQGGTQYF. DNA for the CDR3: TGTGCCAGCAGTCCAAGAGGACAGGGAGGTACGCAGTATTTT.